The following is a T cell receptor beta chain sequence with its context. The antigen is unknown. This sample is part of a study of cytomegalovirus exposure and HLA in healthy donors. Points from the study as a whole: It was 150 to 200 TCR beta chains that were listed as cytomegalovirus-associated.

Germline values: CDR1 WNHNN, CDR2 SYGVQD (reference sequence). V shed 11 bases and J 2 bases; nucleotides not matched to a gene: 14. The CDR3 has 16 amino acids. TCRdb's copy holds only in-frame clones and misses some; the assay was immunoSEQ multiplex PCR. The table has over 20,000 clones, 95% to 97% seen once; the top ten hold roughly a tenth. J is TRBJ2-2 and V is TRBV10-1; 7 nucleotides line up with TRBD2. The sample was PBMCs. This TCR was recovered from a man aged 25-45 years in good health and CMV-seropositive. In nucleotides, the CDR3 is TGCGCCCCCCTCGAGGAAGGGGAGGGAAACACCGGGGAGCTGTTTTTT. Amino acids: CAPLEEGEGNTGELFF.